This paragraph covers one T cell receptor beta chain sequence. Its antigen is not known. The record originates from a study of T cell responses to AZD1222 COVID-19 vaccine. Trimming took 3 bases from V and 7 from J, leaving 13 bases between them. This CDR3 spans 14 amino acids. Germline-derived CDR1 and CDR2 are SGDLS and YYNGEE. Study-wide results and caveats: It was only after the peak T cell response that any repertoires were sampled.

Sequencing used immunoSEQ multiplex PCR; TCRdb keeps in-frame clones, though not all of them. Of about 72,000 clones listed, nearly 90% were seen once; the top ten hold roughly 27%. This TCR came from an adult who received the AZD1222 COVID-19 vaccine. V gene TRBV9 combines with J gene TRBJ2-2; D remains unclear. This specimen was peripheral blood, taken 28 days after the second AZD1222 dose. CDR3 sequence (DNA): TGTGCCAGCAGCGGCACTTCCGGAAGCGGGGAGCTGTTTTTT. This gives the protein CASSGTSGSGELFF.